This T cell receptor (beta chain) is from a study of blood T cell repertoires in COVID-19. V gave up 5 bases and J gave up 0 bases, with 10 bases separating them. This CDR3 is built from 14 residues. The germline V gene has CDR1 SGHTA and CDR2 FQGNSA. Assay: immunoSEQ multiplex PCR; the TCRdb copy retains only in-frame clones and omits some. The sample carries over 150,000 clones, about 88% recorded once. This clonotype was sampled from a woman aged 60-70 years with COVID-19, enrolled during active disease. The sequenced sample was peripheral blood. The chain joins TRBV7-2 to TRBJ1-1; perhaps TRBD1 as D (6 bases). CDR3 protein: CASSTTGLNTEAFF. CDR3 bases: TGTGCCAGCAGCACGACAGGTTTGAACACTGAAGCTTTCTTT.